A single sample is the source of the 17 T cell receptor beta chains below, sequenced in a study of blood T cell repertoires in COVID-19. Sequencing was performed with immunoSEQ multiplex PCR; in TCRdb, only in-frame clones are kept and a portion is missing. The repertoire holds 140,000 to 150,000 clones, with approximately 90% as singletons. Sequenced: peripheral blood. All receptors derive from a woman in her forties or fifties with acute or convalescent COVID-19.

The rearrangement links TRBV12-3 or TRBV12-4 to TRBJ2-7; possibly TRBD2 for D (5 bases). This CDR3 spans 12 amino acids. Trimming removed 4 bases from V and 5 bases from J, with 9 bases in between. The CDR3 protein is CASSYRRDEQYF. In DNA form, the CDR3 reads TGTGCCAGCAGTTATCGGCGGGACGAGCAGTACTTC.

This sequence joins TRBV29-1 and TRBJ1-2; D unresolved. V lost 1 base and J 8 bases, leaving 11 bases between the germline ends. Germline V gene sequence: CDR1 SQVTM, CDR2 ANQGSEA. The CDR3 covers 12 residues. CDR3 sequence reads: CSVEGPEGGYTF. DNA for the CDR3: TGCAGCGTTGAAGGCCCAGAGGGAGGCTACACCTTC.

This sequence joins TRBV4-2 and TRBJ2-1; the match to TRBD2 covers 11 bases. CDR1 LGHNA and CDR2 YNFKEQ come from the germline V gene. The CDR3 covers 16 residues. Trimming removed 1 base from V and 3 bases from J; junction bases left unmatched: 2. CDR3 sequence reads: CASSQVAGGDYNEQFF. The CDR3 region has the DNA TGTGCCAGCAGCCAAGTAGCGGGAGGGGACTACAATGAGCAGTTCTTC.

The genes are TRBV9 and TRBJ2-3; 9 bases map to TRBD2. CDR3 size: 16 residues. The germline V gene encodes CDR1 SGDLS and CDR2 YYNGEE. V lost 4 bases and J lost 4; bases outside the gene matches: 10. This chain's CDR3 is CASSLRAGGTADTQYF. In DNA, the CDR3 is TGTGCCAGCAGCCTAAGGGCGGGGGGGACCGCAGATACGCAGTATTTT.

DNA of the CDR3: TGTGCCATCAGTGAGGAGGACTACGAGCAGTACTTC. This encodes CAISEEDYEQYF. The V call is TRBV10-3, the J call TRBJ2-7; D is ambiguous. CDR1 and CDR2 (germline): ENHRY, SYGVKD. Deletions cut 2 bases from V and 3 bases from J, with 5 bases between. This CDR3 has 12 residues.

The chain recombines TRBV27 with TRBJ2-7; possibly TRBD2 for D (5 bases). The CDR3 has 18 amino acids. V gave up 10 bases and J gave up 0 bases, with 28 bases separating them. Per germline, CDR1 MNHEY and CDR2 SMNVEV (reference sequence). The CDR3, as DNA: TGTGCCAACCGATGTGGACTCCCGATAAGGAATATCTCCTACGAGCAGTACTTC. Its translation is CANRCGLPIRNISYEQYF.

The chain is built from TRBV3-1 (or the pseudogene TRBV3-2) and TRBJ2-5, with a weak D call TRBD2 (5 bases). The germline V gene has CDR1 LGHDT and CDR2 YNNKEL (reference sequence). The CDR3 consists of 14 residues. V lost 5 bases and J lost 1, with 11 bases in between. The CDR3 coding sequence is TGTGCCAGCAGCTCTACGGACTTCCAAGAGACCCAGTACTTC. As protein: CASSSTDFQETQYF.

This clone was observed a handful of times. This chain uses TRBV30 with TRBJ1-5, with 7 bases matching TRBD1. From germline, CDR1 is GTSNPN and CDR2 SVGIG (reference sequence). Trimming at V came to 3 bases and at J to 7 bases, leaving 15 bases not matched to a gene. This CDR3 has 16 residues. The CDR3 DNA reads TGTGCCTGGAGGGAGAGACTCAGGGGGAATGGGCAGCCCCAGCATTTT. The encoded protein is CAWRERLRGNGQPQHF.

DNA of the CDR3: TGTGCCAGCAGCGTAGGAGAGGGGGCCCTCTATGGCTACACCTTC. Translating it yields CASSVGEGALYGYTF. The V call is TRBV9, the J call TRBJ1-2; 7 bases fit TRBD1. Germline loops: CDR1 SGDLS, CDR2 YYNGEE. V lost 0 bases and J lost 4; bases outside the gene matches: 6. The CDR3 is made up of 15 amino acids.

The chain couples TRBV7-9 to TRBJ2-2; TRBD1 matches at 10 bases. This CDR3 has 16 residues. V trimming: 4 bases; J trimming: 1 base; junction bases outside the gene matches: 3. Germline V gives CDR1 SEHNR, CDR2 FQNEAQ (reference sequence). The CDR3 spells CASSSGQGLNTGELFF. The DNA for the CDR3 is TGTGCCAGCAGCTCGGGACAGGGGCTGAACACCGGGGAGCTGTTTTTT.

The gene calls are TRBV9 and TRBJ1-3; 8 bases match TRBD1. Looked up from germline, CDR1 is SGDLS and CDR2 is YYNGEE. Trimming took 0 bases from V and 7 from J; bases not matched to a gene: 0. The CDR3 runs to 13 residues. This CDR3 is CASSVGQGNTIYF. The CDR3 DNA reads TGTGCCAGCAGCGTAGGACAGGGGAACACCATATATTTT.

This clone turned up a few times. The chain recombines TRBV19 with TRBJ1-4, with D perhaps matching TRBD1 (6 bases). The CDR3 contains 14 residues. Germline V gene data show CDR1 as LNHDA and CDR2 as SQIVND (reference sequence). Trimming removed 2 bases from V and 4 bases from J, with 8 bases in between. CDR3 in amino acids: CASSIQGNNEKLFF. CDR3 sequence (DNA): TGTGCCAGTAGTATACAGGGGAATAATGAAAAACTGTTTTTT.

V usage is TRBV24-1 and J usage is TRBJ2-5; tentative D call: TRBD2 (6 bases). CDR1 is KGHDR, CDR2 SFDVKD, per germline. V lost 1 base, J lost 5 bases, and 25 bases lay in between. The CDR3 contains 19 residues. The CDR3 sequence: CATSDFAGSVGGVGETQYF. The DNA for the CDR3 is TGTGCCACCAGTGATTTTGCGGGGTCAGTCGGAGGGGTCGGGGAGACCCAGTACTTC.

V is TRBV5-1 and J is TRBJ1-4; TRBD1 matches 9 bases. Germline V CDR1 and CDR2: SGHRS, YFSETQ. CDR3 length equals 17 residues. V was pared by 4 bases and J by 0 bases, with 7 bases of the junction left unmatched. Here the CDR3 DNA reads TGCGCCAGCAGCGCGGACAGGGGTTCAGCAACTAATGAAAAACTGTTTTTT. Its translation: CASSADRGSATNEKLFF.

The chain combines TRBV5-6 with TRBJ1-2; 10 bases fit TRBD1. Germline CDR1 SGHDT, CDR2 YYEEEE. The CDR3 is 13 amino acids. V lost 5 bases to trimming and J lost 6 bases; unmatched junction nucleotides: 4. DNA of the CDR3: TGTGCCAGCAGTTCAGGGACAGGGGATGGCTACACCTTC. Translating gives CASSSGTGDGYTF.

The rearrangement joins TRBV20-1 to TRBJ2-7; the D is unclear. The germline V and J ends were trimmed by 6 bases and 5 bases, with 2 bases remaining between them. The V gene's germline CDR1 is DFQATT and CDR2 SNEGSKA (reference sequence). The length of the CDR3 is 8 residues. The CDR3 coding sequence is TGCAGTGCCGACGAGCAGTACTTC. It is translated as CSADEQYF.

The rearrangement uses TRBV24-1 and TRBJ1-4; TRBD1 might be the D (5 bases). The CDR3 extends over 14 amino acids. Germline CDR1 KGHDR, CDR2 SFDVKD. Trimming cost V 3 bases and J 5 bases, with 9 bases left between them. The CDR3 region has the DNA TGTGCCACCAGTGATGGCGGGGCCAATGAAAAACTGTTTTTT. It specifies CATSDGGANEKLFF.